The 31 T cell receptor beta chains given below trace back to one sample, sequenced in a study of T cells in Graves' hyperthyroidism and ophthalmopathy. The source material, RNA transcripts, was used to amplify TCR beta CDR3 regions. Using the HTBI primer set, a first-round RT-PCR was run on the TCR CDR3. TCRdb reprocessed the multiplex PCR reads via MiXCR and lists one record per CDR3 protein. The sample records approximately 430,000 distinct CDR3 sequences, over 12% being singletons. The sequencing sample was made of blood. The receptors shown here come from a man between 18 and 29 years old with Graves' ophthalmopathy.

This clonotype was seen at least ten times. CDR3 nucleotide sequence: TGCAGTGCCCCCCCCGCTAGCGGCCAAGAGACCCAGTACTTC. This translates into CSAPPASGQETQYF. The chain joins TRBV20-1 to TRBJ2-5; TRBD2 aligns across 7 bases. V lost 6 bases and J lost 1; bases outside the gene matches: 8. This CDR3 comprises 14 residues. Germline V gives CDR1 DFQATT, CDR2 SNEGSKA (reference sequence).

Concerning this clonotype itself: A read error may be the cause here, since a much bigger clone is one base away. The chain has TRBV20-1 and TRBJ1-6, with D possibly being TRBD1 (5 bases). Per germline, CDR1 DFQATT and CDR2 SNEGSKA (reference sequence). Between the trimmed V and J ends, which lost 6 bases and 9 bases, there was a span of 21 bases. The CDR3 consists of 15 residues. The CDR3 nucleotides are TGCAGTGCCCCTTGGACCCCGCTAAGGGGTTCACCCCTCCACTTT. Translation gives CSAPWTPLRGSPLHF.

This clonotype was recorded at least ten times. The V call is TRBV12-5, the J call TRBJ1-2, with D possibly TRBD1 on 5 matching bases. The length of the CDR3 is 16 residues. From germline, CDR1 is LGHNT and CDR2 FRNRAP. Trimming left V 2 bases short and J 8 bases short, with 21 bases between. This CDR3 reads CASGLPRQKMTLGYTF. DNA of the CDR3: TGTGCTAGTGGTTTGCCACGACAGAAAATGACTCTAGGCTACACCTTC.

This clonotype was detected a few times. V is TRBV18 and J is TRBJ2-2; D is undetermined. This CDR3 comprises 12 residues. The germline V gene encodes CDR1 KGHSH and CDR2 LQKENI. Trimming removed 3 bases at V and 6 bases at J, with 5 bases between. The CDR3 region is CASSPAAGELFF. For the CDR3, the DNA is TGTGCCAGCTCACCGGCGGCCGGGGAGCTGTTTTTT.

The table lists this clonotype with a few counts. The chain links TRBV20-1 to TRBJ1-6; maybe TRBD1 (5 bases). The CDR3 totals 16 residues. V lost 6 bases, J lost 0 bases, and 15 bases lay in between. Germline loops: CDR1 DFQATT, CDR2 SNEGSKA (reference sequence). Here the CDR3 reads CSAPWGESSYNSPLHF. CDR3 bases: TGCAGTGCCCCGTGGGGCGAGAGCTCCTATAATTCACCCCTCCACTTT.

The chain has TRBV20-1 and TRBJ1-5; the D is unclear. Trimming shortened V by 0 bases and J by 0 bases, and 12 bases separated the two germline ends. There are 16 residues in the CDR3. Germline loops: CDR1 DFQATT, CDR2 SNEGSKA (reference sequence). CDR3 DNA sequence: TGCAGTGCTAGAGATATCGGCCCCTATAGCAATCAGCCCCAGCATTTT. Translating gives CSARDIGPYSNQPQHF.

The genes are TRBV10-3 and TRBJ1-3; D is undetermined. In germline, CDR1 is ENHRY, CDR2 SYGVKD. The length of the CDR3 is 15 residues. The V end was cut by 7 bases, the J end by 0 bases, with 13 bases between. The CDR3 DNA follows: TGTGCCATCAAGGCCAGGTCCCTCTCTGGAAACACCATATATTTT. Encoded protein: CAIKARSLSGNTIYF.

V is TRBV19 and J is TRBJ2-1, with 10 bases fitting TRBD1. V trimming: 2 bases; J trimming: 8 bases; junction bases outside the gene matches: 6. The CDR3 is 15 residues long. The V gene's germline CDR1 is LNHDA and CDR2 SQIVND (reference sequence). CDR3 sequence: CASSITGQGFDEQFF. DNA of the CDR3: TGTGCCAGTAGTATAACGGGACAGGGGTTCGATGAGCAGTTCTTC.

There are many counts of this clonotype. The CDR3 reads CASTKDRDGNQPQHF. The CDR3 bases are TGTGCCAGCACCAAGGACAGGGACGGCAATCAGCCCCAGCATTTT. The chain joins TRBV28 to TRBJ1-5; 8 nucleotides agree with TRBD1. Germline V gene lookup returns CDR1 MDHEN and CDR2 SYDVKM. Trimming cost V 7 bases and J 2 bases; bases outside gene matches: 7. The CDR3 runs to 15 residues.

There are a few counts of this clonotype. This chain connects TRBV6-1 to TRBJ1-2; the match to TRBD1 covers 7 bases. The CDR3 is 17 amino acids. The J segment lost 0 bases and the V segment lost 2 bases, leaving 9 bases of the junction unmatched. Germline V gene lookup returns CDR1 MNHNS and CDR2 SASEGT. The CDR3 is CASSEFPGTDTNYGYTF. The CDR3 nucleotides are TGTGCCAGCAGTGAATTCCCCGGGACAGATACTAACTATGGCTACACCTTC.

This clonotype was counted ten times or more. The rearrangement joins TRBV3-1 to TRBJ1-2, with 8 bases aligning to TRBD1. There are 16 residues in the CDR3. In germline, CDR1 is LGHDT, CDR2 YNNKEL (reference sequence). The V segment lost 0 bases and the J segment 7 bases; nucleotides outside the gene matches: 10. The CDR3 loop reads CASSQDEWQGAGGYTF. The CDR3 DNA reads as TGTGCCAGCAGCCAAGATGAATGGCAGGGGGCGGGTGGCTACACCTTC.

This clonotype has at least ten counts. The chain carries TRBV18 and TRBJ1-4, with 7 bases aligning to TRBD1. The CDR3 is made up of 15 amino acids. Losses at the gene ends were 1 base for V and 5 bases for J; bases not matched to a gene: 4. Per germline, CDR1 KGHSH and CDR2 LQKENI. The DNA of the CDR3 is TGTGCCAGCTCACCACGTGGGACAGCAAATGAAAAACTGTTTTTT. Amino acid sequence: CASSPRGTANEKLFF.

Many counts were recorded for this clonotype. The chain couples TRBV6-1 to TRBJ1-1, with a tentative D call TRBD1 (5 bases). Germline CDR1 reads MNHNS; CDR2 reads SASEGT. The CDR3 has 14 residues. The V end was cut by 7 bases, the J end by 1 base, with 13 bases between. The CDR3 DNA sequence: TGTGCCAGCAAGGGGACCTCTTGGAACACTGAAGCTTTCTTT. Protein product: CASKGTSWNTEAFF.

Of note for this clonotype: Because it lacks the conserved phenylalanine or tryptophan at the end, this CDR3 is likely a read error. The chain uses TRBV18 and TRBJ1-1, with no clear D. Germline V gene sequence: CDR1 KGHSH, CDR2 LQKENI. Trimming shortened V by 0 bases and J by 2 bases, and 4 bases separated the two germline ends. This CDR3 has 13 amino acids. The CDR3 DNA reads TGTGCCAGCTCACCACCAGGTAACACTGAAGCTTTCCTT. This codes for CASSPPGNTEAFL.

This clonotype has a count of ten or more. The rearrangement joins TRBV13 to TRBJ2-7, with 10 bases fitting TRBD2. The CDR3 has 18 amino acids. Germline CDR1 is PRHDT and CDR2 is FYEKMQ (reference sequence). V shed 4 bases, J shed 5 bases, and the junction held 17 bases outside the gene matches. The CDR3 here is CASSSTPALAGVGDEQYF. CDR3 nucleotide sequence: TGTGCCAGCAGCTCAACCCCCGCTCTAGCGGGAGTCGGGGACGAGCAGTACTTC.

This clonotype has just a few counts. CDR3: CSASRNYQFTDTQYF. The CDR3 coding sequence is TGCAGTGCTAGTCGGAACTACCAATTCACAGATACGCAGTATTTT. The V gene is TRBV20-1, the J gene TRBJ2-3; D gene ambiguous. Trimming cost V 3 bases and J 2 bases, with 15 bases left between them. CDR3 size: 15 residues. In germline, CDR1 is DFQATT, CDR2 SNEGSKA (reference sequence).

This clonotype was recorded at least ten times. The chain uses TRBV20-1 and TRBJ2-5; TRBD2 might be the D (7 bases). Trimming shortened V by 0 bases and J by 1 base, and 9 bases separated the two germline ends. There are 14 residues in the CDR3. Germline assignment: CDR1 DFQATT and CDR2 SNEGSKA (reference sequence). The DNA for the CDR3 is TGCAGTGCTAGAGATGGGGGGGCCCAAGAGACCCAGTACTTC. This sequence encodes CSARDGGAQETQYF.

Points on this clonotype: It may be a read error: a sequence one base away is much more abundant. This chain links TRBV20-1 with TRBJ2-2; D assignment may be TRBD1 or TRBD2 (5 bases each). The CDR3 length is 12 residues. Germline V CDR1 and CDR2: DFQATT, SNEGSKA (reference sequence). In DNA form, the CDR3 reads TGCAGTTGTGTTTCGGACACCGGGGAGCTGGTTTTT. This codes for CSCVSDTGELVF.

This clonotype was picked up many times. J is TRBJ1-5 and V is TRBV5-6, with 9 bases matching TRBD1. The CDR3 has 15 amino acids. Germline V gene sequence: CDR1 SGHDT, CDR2 YYEEEE. V dropped 2 bases and J dropped 3; count of bases not matched to a gene: 3. CDR3 loop: CASSLGTGYNQPQHF. Written as DNA, the CDR3 is TGTGCCAGCAGCTTAGGGACAGGGTACAATCAGCCCCAGCATTTT.

Many counts were recorded for this clonotype. The CDR3 DNA is TGTGCCAGCAGTCCCTTTGATAGGTACTATGGCTACACCTTC. Translated, it gives CASSPFDRYYGYTF. The V and J genes are TRBV6-1 and TRBJ1-2; no definite D call. The CDR3 extends over 14 amino acids. The V gene's germline CDR1 is MNHNS and CDR2 SASEGT. V was cut by 5 bases and J by 3 bases, with 13 bases left in between.

This clonotype came up many times. This chain connects TRBV6-1 to TRBJ1-1; the D gene is possibly TRBD1 (5 bases). This CDR3 has 13 amino acids. CDR1 is MNHNS and CDR2 is SASEGT in the germline V gene. DNA of the CDR3: TGTGCGTCGGGGCTCCACATGAACACTGAAGCTTTCTTT. Its protein product is CASGLHMNTEAFF.

This chain connects TRBV6-4 to TRBJ2-5; possible D gene TRBD2, 7 bases. CDR1 is MRHNA, CDR2 SNTAGT, per germline. V was clipped by 7 bases and J by 7 bases, with 22 bases between them. CDR3 length equals 15 residues. The CDR3 DNA reads as TGTGCCAGCACCCGGACTAGAGCAGGGGATGGGACCCAGTACTTC. It encodes CASTRTRAGDGTQYF.

The rearrangement uses TRBV4-1 and TRBJ1-5; 9 positions match TRBD1. Germline V CDR1 and CDR2: MGHRA, YSYEKL. V lost 0 bases, J lost 8 bases, and 8 bases stayed unmatched. This CDR3 spans 16 amino acids. As DNA, the CDR3 is TGCGCCAGCAGCCAAGATATGGGACAGGGCCTAAAGCCCCAGCATTTT. Amino acids: CASSQDMGQGLKPQHF.

This clonotype occurred many times. J is TRBJ2-7 and V is TRBV7-9; TRBD2 agrees at 12 bases. V shed 5 bases, J shed 0 bases, and the junction held 2 bases outside the gene matches. This CDR3 contains 15 residues. The V gene's germline CDR1 is SEHNR and CDR2 FQNEAQ (reference sequence). The CDR3 protein is CASSTSGGTSYEQYF. In DNA form, the CDR3 reads TGTGCCAGCAGCACTAGCGGGGGGACCTCCTACGAGCAGTACTTC. Based on the CDR3 plus reference TRBV7-9 and TRBJ2-7, the full variable domain is DTGVSQNPRHKITKRGQNVTFRCDPISEHNRLYWYRQTLGQGPEFLTYFQNEAQLEKSRLLSDRFSAERPKGSFSTLEIQRTEQGDSAMYLCASSTSGGTSYEQYFGPGTRLTVT.

The V call is TRBV6-1, the J call TRBJ2-1; 12 bases map to TRBD1. The CDR3 spans 17 residues. V was pared by 8 bases and J by 6 bases, with 14 bases of the junction left unmatched. Germline CDR1 MNHNS, CDR2 SASEGT. This CDR3 is CASLNPRGQGAANEQFF. The CDR3 DNA is TGTGCCAGCCTAAATCCCCGGGGACAGGGGGCGGCCAATGAGCAGTTCTTC.

This chain joins TRBV4-1 and TRBJ2-2, with D perhaps TRBD2 (6 bases). The CDR3 has 14 amino acids. The germline CDR1 and CDR2 sequences are MGHRA and YSYEKL. Trimming removed 0 bases at V and 7 bases at J, with 9 bases between. Here the CDR3 DNA reads TGCGCCAGCAGCCAAGAGGAGGGGTTCGGGGAGCTGTTTTTT. Protein sequence: CASSQEEGFGELFF.

The table lists this clonotype with many counts. The chain couples TRBV7-2 to TRBJ2-3, with D tentatively TRBD2 (8 bases). Germline V gene data show CDR1 as SGHTA and CDR2 as FQGNSA. The CDR3 loop spans 19 amino acids. V lost 5 bases to trimming and J lost 1 base, with 25 bases between them. The CDR3 loop reads CASSPNIAGTAGGTDTQYF. CDR3 DNA: TGTGCCAGCAGCCCAAATATAGCGGGGACAGCGGGGGGCACAGATACGCAGTATTTT.

This clonotype has only a few counts. The chain combines TRBV12-3 or TRBV12-4 with TRBJ2-2; tentatively, D is TRBD2 (6 bases). Trimming pared 7 bases from V and 4 bases from J, leaving 16 bases between. The CDR3 runs 15 residues. The CDR3 spells CASIGGAGSTGELFF. DNA for the CDR3: TGTGCCAGCATTGGAGGGGCCGGGAGCACCGGGGAGCTGTTTTTT.

This clonotype has at least ten counts. One junction end does not reproduce the germline sequence, and a read error may be involved. V gene TRBV6-1 combines with J gene TRBJ2-7; 9 bases fit TRBD2. CDR1 and CDR2 (germline): MNHNS, SASEGT. This CDR3 is built from 14 residues. CDR3 sequence (DNA): TGTGCCAGCACCCATGGGCGGGAGGGTTACGGGCAGTACTTC. This translates into CASTHGREGYGQYF.

This clonotype has a count of ten or more. The chain is built from TRBV12-3 or TRBV12-4 and TRBJ2-3, with 10 nucleotides matching TRBD2. J gave up 6 bases and V 5 bases, and 5 bases lay outside the gene matches. This CDR3 has 14 amino acids. The CDR3 protein is CASSKLAGTDTQYF. In nucleotides, the CDR3 is TGTGCCAGCAGTAAACTAGCGGGAACGGATACGCAGTATTTT.

This clonotype was counted ten times or more. The chain has TRBV30 and TRBJ1-1; D may be TRBD1 (5 bases). Germline loops: CDR1 GTSNPN, CDR2 SVGIG (reference sequence). The V end was cut by 3 bases, the J end by 1 base, with 9 bases between. The CDR3 extends over 13 amino acids. Written as DNA, the CDR3 is TGTGCCTGGAGAGTACAGGCGAACACTGAAGCTTTCTTT. Encoded protein: CAWRVQANTEAFF. Based on the CDR3 plus reference TRBV30 and TRBJ1-1, the full variable domain is SQTIHQWPATLVQPVGSPLSLECTVEGTSNPNLYWYRQAAGRGLQLLFYSVGIGQISSEVPQNLSASRPQDRQFILSSKKLLLSDSGFYLCAWRVQANTEAFFGQGTRLTVV.